Listed below are T cell receptor beta chains from one sample, sequenced in a study of T cell responses to AZD1222 COVID-19 vaccine. Data came from immunoSEQ multiplex PCR; TCRdb stores just in-frame clones and leaves some out. The sample holds approximately 120,000 clones, approximately 91% seen once. Sequenced material: peripheral blood, taken on day 0 of AZD1222 vaccination. The source is an adult in good health. Each CDR3 is given with its conserved first and last residue. D genes are given only for firm matches. Size tells how often a clone was seen (once, few, many) or the class of an expanded clone, and some rows leave it out.

D gene: TRBD2
clone size: -
J gene: TRBJ2-1
V gene: TRBV27
CDR3 protein: CASSLPPGLATNEQFF
CDR3 DNA: TGTGCCAGCAGTCTACCACCGGGACTAGCGACAAATGAGCAGTTCTTC

D gene: -
clone size: -
J gene: TRBJ1-1
V gene: TRBV7-2
CDR3 protein: CASSSGAGTEAFF
CDR3 DNA: TGTGCCAGCAGCTCGGGGGCTGGCACTGAAGCTTTCTTT

D gene: TRBD1
clone size: -
J gene: TRBJ1-4
V gene: TRBV11-2
CDR3 protein: CASSSGTGRNEKLFF
CDR3 DNA: TGTGCCAGCAGCTCCGGGACAGGGCGTAATGAAAAACTGTTTTTT

D gene: -
clone size: -
J gene: TRBJ1-2
V gene: TRBV3-1/TRBV3-2
CDR3 protein: CASRPNSHRGYTF
CDR3 DNA: TGTGCCAGCAGACCGAATTCTCATAGAGGCTACACCTTC

D gene: -
clone size: -
J gene: TRBJ1-6
V gene: TRBV11-3
CDR3 protein: CASSLEGHNSPLHF
CDR3 DNA: TGTGCCAGCAGCTTGGAGGGGCACAATTCACCCCTCCACTTT

D gene: -
clone size: -
J gene: TRBJ2-2
V gene: TRBV28
CDR3 protein: CASSLGLTGELFF
CDR3 DNA: TGTGCCAGCAGTTTAGGACTAACCGGGGAGCTGTTTTTT

D gene: TRBD2
clone size: -
J gene: TRBJ2-7
V gene: TRBV5-4
CDR3 protein: CASSFRTGVTSGVYEQYF
CDR3 DNA: TGTGCCAGCAGCTTCAGGACAGGGGTGACTAGCGGGGTATACGAGCAGTACTTC

D gene: -
clone size: -
J gene: TRBJ1-1
V gene: TRBV2
CDR3 protein: CASSYTPMNTEAFF
CDR3 DNA: TGTGCCAGCAGTTACACCCCAATGAACACTGAAGCTTTCTTT

D gene: TRBD1
clone size: -
J gene: TRBJ2-7
V gene: TRBV4-2
CDR3 protein: CASSQGDRDEGEQYF
CDR3 DNA: TGTGCCAGCAGCCAAGGGGACAGGGATGAGGGGGAGCAGTACTTC

D gene: -
clone size: -
J gene: TRBJ1-1
V gene: TRBV5-1
CDR3 protein: CASSLGDLNTEAFF
CDR3 DNA: TGCGCCAGCAGCTTGGGGGACCTGAACACTGAAGCTTTCTTT

D gene: TRBD1
clone size: -
J gene: TRBJ1-2
V gene: TRBV15
CDR3 protein: CATSRGATGEWGGYTF
CDR3 DNA: TGTGCCACCAGCAGAGGTGCCACAGGGGAGTGGGGTGGCTACACCTTC

D gene: -
clone size: -
J gene: TRBJ2-7
V gene: TRBV7-2
CDR3 protein: CASSFVPDSAYEQYF
CDR3 DNA: TGTGCCAGCAGTTTCGTCCCGGACAGCGCCTACGAGCAGTACTTC

D gene: TRBD1
clone size: -
J gene: TRBJ1-5
V gene: TRBV18
CDR3 protein: CASSTTTGGLGQPQHF
CDR3 DNA: TGTGCCAGCTCAACGACGACAGGGGGCCTCGGTCAGCCCCAGCATTTT

D gene: TRBD1
clone size: -
J gene: TRBJ1-2
V gene: TRBV29-1
CDR3 protein: CSVEGTGSGYTF
CDR3 DNA: TGCAGCGTTGAGGGGACAGGGAGTGGCTACACCTTC

D gene: -
clone size: -
J gene: TRBJ1-1
V gene: TRBV5-6
CDR3 protein: CASRGHTEAFF
CDR3 DNA: TGTGCCAGCAGGGGGCACACTGAAGCTTTCTTT

D gene: -
clone size: -
J gene: TRBJ1-5
V gene: TRBV6-5
CDR3 protein: CASSLRKANQPQHF
CDR3 DNA: TGTGCCAGCAGCCTCAGGAAGGCAAATCAGCCCCAGCATTTT

D gene: TRBD2
clone size: -
J gene: TRBJ2-2
V gene: TRBV14
CDR3 protein: CASSQDSLAGITGELFF
CDR3 DNA: TGTGCCAGCAGCCAAGATTCGCTAGCGGGAATCACCGGGGAGCTGTTTTTT

D gene: -
clone size: -
J gene: TRBJ1-1
V gene: TRBV30
CDR3 protein: CAWSLGLGVAFF
CDR3 DNA: TGTGCCTGGAGCCTGGGCCTGGGGGTGGCTTTCTTT

D gene: TRBD1
clone size: -
J gene: TRBJ2-7
V gene: TRBV2
CDR3 protein: CASSELGQGSYEQYF
CDR3 DNA: TGTGCCAGCAGTGAACTGGGACAGGGGTCCTACGAGCAGTACTTC

D gene: -
clone size: -
J gene: TRBJ2-3
V gene: TRBV4-1
CDR3 protein: CASSQDQGGKDTQYF
CDR3 DNA: TGCGCCAGCAGCCAAGATCAAGGGGGGAAAGATACGCAGTATTTT

D gene: -
clone size: -
J gene: TRBJ1-1
V gene: TRBV4-1
CDR3 protein: CASSPPGGKVNTEAFF
CDR3 DNA: TGCGCCAGCAGCCCCCCCGGAGGGAAGGTGAACACTGAAGCTTTCTTT

D gene: -
clone size: -
J gene: TRBJ1-2
V gene: TRBV25-1
CDR3 protein: CASSDSKWGSGTF
CDR3 DNA: -

D gene: -
clone size: -
J gene: TRBJ1-1
V gene: TRBV19
CDR3 protein: CASSPQTGASNTEAFF
CDR3 DNA: TGTGCCAGTAGCCCCCAGACGGGGGCCTCGAACACTGAAGCTTTCTTT

D gene: TRBD1
clone size: -
J gene: TRBJ1-4
V gene: TRBV19
CDR3 protein: CASSTRDSWNEKLFF
CDR3 DNA: TGTGCCAGTAGTACCCGGGACAGCTGGAATGAAAAACTGTTTTTT

D gene: -
clone size: -
J gene: TRBJ1-2
V gene: TRBV6-5
CDR3 protein: CASRAETNYGYTF
CDR3 DNA: TGTGCCAGCAGGGCAGAGACTAACTATGGCTACACCTTC

D gene: -
clone size: once
J gene: TRBJ1-2
V gene: TRBV5-1
CDR3 protein: CASSLEGSGYTF
CDR3 DNA: TGCGCCAGCAGCCTAGAGGGGTCTGGCTACACCTTC

D gene: -
clone size: -
J gene: TRBJ1-3
V gene: TRBV6-2/TRBV6-3
CDR3 protein: CASSFLTGNTIYF
CDR3 DNA: TGTGCCAGCAGTTTCTTGACTGGAAACACCATATATTTT

D gene: -
clone size: once
J gene: TRBJ1-1
V gene: TRBV30
CDR3 protein: CAWSVQEDTEAFF
CDR3 DNA: TGTGCCTGGAGTGTACAAGAAGACACTGAAGCTTTCTTT

D gene: -
clone size: -
J gene: TRBJ2-7
V gene: TRBV30
CDR3 protein: CAWRRTVTNYEQYF
CDR3 DNA: TGTGCCTGGAGACGAACAGTGACCAACTACGAGCAGTACTTC

D gene: -
clone size: few
J gene: TRBJ1-1
V gene: TRBV6-2/TRBV6-3
CDR3 protein: CASSYSRGSYIPGRNTEAFF
CDR3 DNA: TGTGCCAGCAGTTACTCGCGGGGATCCTACATACCCGGACGGAACACTGAAGCTTTCTTT